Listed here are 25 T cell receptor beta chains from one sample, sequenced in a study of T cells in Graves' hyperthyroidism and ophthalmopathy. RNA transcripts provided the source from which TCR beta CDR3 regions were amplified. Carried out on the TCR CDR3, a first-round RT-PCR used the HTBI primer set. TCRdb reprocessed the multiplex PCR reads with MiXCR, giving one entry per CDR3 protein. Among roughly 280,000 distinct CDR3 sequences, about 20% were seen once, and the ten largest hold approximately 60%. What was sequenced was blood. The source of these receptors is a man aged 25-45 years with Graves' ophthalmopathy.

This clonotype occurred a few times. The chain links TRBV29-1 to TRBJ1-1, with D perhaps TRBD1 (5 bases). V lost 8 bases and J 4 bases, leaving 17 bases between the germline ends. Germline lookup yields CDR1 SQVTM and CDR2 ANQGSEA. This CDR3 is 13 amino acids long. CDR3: CSHGEAGTTEAFF. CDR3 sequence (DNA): TGCAGCCATGGTGAAGCAGGGACCACTGAAGCTTTCTTT.

CDR3 sequence (DNA): TGCAGTGCTCAACGTGGTGGAATGAGGGAGACCCAGTACTTC. It translates to CSAQRGGMRETQYF. This chain connects TRBV20-1 to TRBJ2-5; D remains unclear. The CDR3 spans 14 residues. Trimming removed 5 bases at V and 5 bases at J, with 18 bases between. CDR1 and CDR2 from the germline V gene are DFQATT and SNEGSKA (reference sequence).

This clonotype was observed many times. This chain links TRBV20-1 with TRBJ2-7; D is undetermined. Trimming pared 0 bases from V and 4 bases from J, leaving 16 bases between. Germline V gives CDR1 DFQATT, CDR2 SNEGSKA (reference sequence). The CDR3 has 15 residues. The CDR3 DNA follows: TGCAGTGCTAGAGATTTAGGGCCTTGGGGTTACGAGCAGTACTTC. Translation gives CSARDLGPWGYEQYF.

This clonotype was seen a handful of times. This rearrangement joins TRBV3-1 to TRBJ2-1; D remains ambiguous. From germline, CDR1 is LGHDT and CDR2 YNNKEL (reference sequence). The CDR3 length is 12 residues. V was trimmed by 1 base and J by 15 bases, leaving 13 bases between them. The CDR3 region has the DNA TGTGCCAGCAGCCAAGGCGCGCTAGGATCGTTCTTC. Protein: CASSQGALGSFF.

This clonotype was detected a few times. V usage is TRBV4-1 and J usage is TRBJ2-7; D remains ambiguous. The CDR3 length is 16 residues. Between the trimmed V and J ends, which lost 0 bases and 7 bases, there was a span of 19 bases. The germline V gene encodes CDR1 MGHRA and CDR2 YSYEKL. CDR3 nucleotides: TGCGCCAGCAGCCAAGATAGGGCTACCGCCTTGTGGGAGCAGTACTTC. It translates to CASSQDRATALWEQYF.

The CDR3 nucleotides are TGCAGTGCCACACTCGACGGCAGGAGGGGCGAAGCTTTCTTT. Translating it yields CSATLDGRRGEAFF. The V and J genes are TRBV20-1 and TRBJ1-1; D perhaps matches TRBD1 (5 bases). CDR1 and CDR2 from the germline V gene are DFQATT and SNEGSKA (reference sequence). This CDR3 has 14 residues. Trimming took off 6 bases at V and 8 bases at J, with 22 bases between the two ends.

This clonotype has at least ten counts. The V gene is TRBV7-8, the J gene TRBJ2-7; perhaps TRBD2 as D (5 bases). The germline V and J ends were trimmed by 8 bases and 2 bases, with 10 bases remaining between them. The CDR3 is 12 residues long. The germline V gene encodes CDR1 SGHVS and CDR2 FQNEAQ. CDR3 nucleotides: TGTGCCAGCTCCAAGACTACCTACGAGCAGTACTTC. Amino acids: CASSKTTYEQYF.

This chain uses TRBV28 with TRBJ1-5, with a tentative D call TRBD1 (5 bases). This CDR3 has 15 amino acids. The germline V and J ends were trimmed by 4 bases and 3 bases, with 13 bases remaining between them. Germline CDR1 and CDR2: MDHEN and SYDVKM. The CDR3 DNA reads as TGTGCCAGCAGTTCGCAGCAGGGATTCAATCAGCCCCAGCATTTT. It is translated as CASSSQQGFNQPQHF.

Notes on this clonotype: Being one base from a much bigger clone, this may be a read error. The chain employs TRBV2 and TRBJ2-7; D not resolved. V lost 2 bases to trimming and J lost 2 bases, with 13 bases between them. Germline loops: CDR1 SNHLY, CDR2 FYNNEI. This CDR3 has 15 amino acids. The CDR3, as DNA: TGTGCCAGCAGTGAAAAGGATCCCCTCCCCTACGAGCAGTACTTC. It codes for CASSEKDPLPYEQYF.

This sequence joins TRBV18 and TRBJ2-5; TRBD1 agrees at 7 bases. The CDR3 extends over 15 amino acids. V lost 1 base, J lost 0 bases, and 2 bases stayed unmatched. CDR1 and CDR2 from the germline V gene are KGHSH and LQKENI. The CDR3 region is CASSPLGTDQETQYF. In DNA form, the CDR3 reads TGTGCCAGCTCACCACTCGGGACAGACCAAGAGACCCAGTACTTC.

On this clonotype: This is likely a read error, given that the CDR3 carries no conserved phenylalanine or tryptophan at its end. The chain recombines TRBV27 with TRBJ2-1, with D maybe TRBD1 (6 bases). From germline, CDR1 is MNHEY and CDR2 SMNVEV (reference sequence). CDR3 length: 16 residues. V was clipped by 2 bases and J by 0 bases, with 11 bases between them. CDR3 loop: CASSLPGASSYNEQFS. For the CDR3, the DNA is TGTGCCAGCAGTTTACCAGGGGCGAGCTCCTACAATGAGCAGTTCTCC.

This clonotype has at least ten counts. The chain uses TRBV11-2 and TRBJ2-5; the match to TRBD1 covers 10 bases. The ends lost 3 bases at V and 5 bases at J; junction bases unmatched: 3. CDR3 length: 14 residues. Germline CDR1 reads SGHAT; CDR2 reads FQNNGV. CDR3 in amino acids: CASSLVDRGETQYF. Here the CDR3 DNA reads TGTGCCAGCAGCTTGGTGGACAGGGGGGAGACCCAGTACTTC.

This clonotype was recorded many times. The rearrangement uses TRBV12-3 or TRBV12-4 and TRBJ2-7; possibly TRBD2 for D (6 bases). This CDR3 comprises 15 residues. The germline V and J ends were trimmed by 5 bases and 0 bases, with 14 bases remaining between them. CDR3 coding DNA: TGTGCCAGCAGTCAAAGGGTGGGGGGCTCCTACGAGCAGTACTTC. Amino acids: CASSQRVGGSYEQYF.

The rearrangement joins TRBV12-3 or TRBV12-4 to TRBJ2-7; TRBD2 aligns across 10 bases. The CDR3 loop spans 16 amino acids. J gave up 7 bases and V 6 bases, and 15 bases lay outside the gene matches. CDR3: CASSHIEHTSGKEQYF. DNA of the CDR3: TGTGCCAGCAGCCACATTGAGCATACTAGCGGGAAGGAGCAGTACTTC.

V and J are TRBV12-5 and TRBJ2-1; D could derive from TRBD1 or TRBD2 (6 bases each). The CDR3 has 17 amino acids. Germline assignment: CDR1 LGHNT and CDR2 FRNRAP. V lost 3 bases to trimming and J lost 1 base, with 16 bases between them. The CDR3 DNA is TGTGCTAGTGGTTTCCCTCCGGGGGCGTCATCCTACAATGAGCAGTTCTTC. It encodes CASGFPPGASSYNEQFF. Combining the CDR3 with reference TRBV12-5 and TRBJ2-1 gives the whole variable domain DARVTQTPRHKVTEMGQEVTMRCQPILGHNTVFWYRQTMMQGLELLAYFRNRAPLDDSGMPKDRFSAEMPDATLATLKIQPSEPRDSAVYFCASGFPPGASSYNEQFFGPGTRLTVL.

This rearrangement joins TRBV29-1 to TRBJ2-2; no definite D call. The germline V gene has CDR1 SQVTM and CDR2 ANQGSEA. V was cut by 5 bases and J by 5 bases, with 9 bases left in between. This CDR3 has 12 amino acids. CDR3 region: CSVRSVTGELFF. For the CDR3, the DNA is TGCAGCGTTAGAAGCGTAACCGGGGAGCTGTTTTTT.

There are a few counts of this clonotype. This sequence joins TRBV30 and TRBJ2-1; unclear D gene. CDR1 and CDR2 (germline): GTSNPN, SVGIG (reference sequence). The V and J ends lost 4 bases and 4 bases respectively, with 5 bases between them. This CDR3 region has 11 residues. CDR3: CAWTVYNEQFF. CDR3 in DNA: TGTGCCTGGACGGTGTACAATGAGCAGTTCTTC.

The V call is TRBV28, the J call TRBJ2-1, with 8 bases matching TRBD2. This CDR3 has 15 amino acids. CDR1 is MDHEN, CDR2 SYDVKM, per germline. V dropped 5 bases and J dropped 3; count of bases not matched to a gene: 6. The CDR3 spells CASSPALAGYNEQFF. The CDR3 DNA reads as TGTGCCAGCAGTCCCGCCCTAGCGGGCTACAATGAGCAGTTCTTC.

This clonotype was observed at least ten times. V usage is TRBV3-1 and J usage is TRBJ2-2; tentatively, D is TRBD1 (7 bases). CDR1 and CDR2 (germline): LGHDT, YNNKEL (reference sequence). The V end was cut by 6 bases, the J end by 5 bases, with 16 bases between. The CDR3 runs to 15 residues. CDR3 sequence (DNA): TGTGCCAGCAGTCCCGGGCCAGGGGGGACCGGGGAGCTGTTTTTT. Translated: CASSPGPGGTGELFF.

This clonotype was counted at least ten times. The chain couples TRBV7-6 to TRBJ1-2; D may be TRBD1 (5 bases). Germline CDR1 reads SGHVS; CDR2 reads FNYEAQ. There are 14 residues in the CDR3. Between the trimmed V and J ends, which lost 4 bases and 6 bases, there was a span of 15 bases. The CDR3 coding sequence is TGTGCCAGCAGCTCTCAGGGAATGGAGAATGGCTACACCTTC. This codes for CASSSQGMENGYTF.

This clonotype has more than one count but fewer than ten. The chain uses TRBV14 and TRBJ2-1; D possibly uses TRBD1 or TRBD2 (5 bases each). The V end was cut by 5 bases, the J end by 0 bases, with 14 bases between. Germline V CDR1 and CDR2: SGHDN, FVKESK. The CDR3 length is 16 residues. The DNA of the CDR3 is TGTGCCAGCAGCGCACTAGGGGCCGGCTCCTACAATGAGCAGTTCTTC. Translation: CASSALGAGSYNEQFF.

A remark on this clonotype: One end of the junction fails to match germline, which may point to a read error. CDR3 sequence reads: CASGPGPDEQLF. The CDR3 region has the DNA TGTGCTAGTGGTCCTGGGCCGGATGAGCAGCTCTTC. The gene calls are TRBV12-5 and TRBJ2-1; D remains ambiguous. The CDR3 is 12 residues long. CDR1 and CDR2 (germline): LGHNT, FRNRAP.

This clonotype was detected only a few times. In nucleotides, the CDR3 is TGTGCCAGCAGTTACTCCAGGGGGCGCAGGAATGAGCAGTTCTTC. Its translation: CASSYSRGRRNEQFF. V and J are TRBV11-1 and TRBJ2-1; 8 nucleotides match TRBD1. This CDR3 has 15 amino acids. Germline CDR1 SGHAT, CDR2 FQDESV (reference sequence). J gave up 7 bases and V 6 bases, and 11 bases lay outside the gene matches.

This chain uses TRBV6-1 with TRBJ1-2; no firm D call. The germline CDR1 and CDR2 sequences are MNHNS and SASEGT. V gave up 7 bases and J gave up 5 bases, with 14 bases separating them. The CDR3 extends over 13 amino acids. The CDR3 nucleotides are TGTGCCAGCACGCATGGGGTAGATTATGGCTACACCTTC. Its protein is CASTHGVDYGYTF.

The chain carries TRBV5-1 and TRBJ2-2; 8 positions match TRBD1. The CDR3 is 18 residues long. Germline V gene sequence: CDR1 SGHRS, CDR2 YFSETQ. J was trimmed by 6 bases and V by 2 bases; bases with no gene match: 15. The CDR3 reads CASSLYGLGQGGAGELFF. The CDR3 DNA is TGCGCCAGCAGCTTATATGGGCTCGGACAGGGAGGCGCCGGGGAGCTGTTTTTT. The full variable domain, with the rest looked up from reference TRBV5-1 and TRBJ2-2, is KAGVTQTPRYLIKTRGQQVTLSCSPISGHRSVSWYQQTPGQGLQFLFEYFSETQRNKGNFPGRFSGRQFSNSRSEMNVSTLELGDSALYLCASSLYGLGQGGAGELFFGEGSRLTVL.